Ten or more counts support the clone carrying this T cell receptor (beta chain). Its antigen is not identified. Time point meaning: newly diagnosed GD, antithyroid drugs for less than 3 months. Making the TCR library involved RNA that had been extracted from PBMCs. In this cohort, patients came from an endocrinology department located in Xi'an, China. Investigators prepared the TCR beta libraries by applying iRepertoire HTBI primers and Arm-PCR of CDR3 regions. TCRdb ran MiXCR on the multiplex PCR reads and lists one entry per CDR3 protein. The sample comprises approximately 210,000 distinct CDR3 sequences, about a sixth of which are singletons, and approximately 24% rests with the top ten. This entry is derived from a study of regulatory T cells in long-lasting Graves disease. About the research overall: Freshly diagnosed Graves' patients had used antithyroid drugs for under 3 months. Study observations and caveats: Patients with persistent Graves' had lower TCR diversity than newly diagnosed patients. Persistent patients had a count of shared public clonotypes (approximately 2,800) that exceeded that of new patients (966).

The length of the CDR3 is 15 residues. CDR1 MNHNS and CDR2 SASEGT come from the germline V gene. V lost 4 bases and J lost 4, with 16 bases in between. The gene calls are TRBV6-1 and TRBJ1-2; unclear D gene. This sequence was found in a female donor with Graves disease. Sequencing used peripheral blood mononuclear cells (PBMCs), obtained at new diagnosis, from a patient treated with antithyroid drugs. The CDR3: CASSAGGSGSYGYTF. As DNA, the CDR3 is TGTGCCAGCAGTGCGGGAGGGAGCGGCTCCTATGGCTACACCTTC.